These 20 T cell receptor beta chains were sequenced from one sample in a study of blood T cell repertoires in COVID-19. Some clones are missing from TCRdb's copy, which holds only in-frame ones; the method was immunoSEQ multiplex PCR. The sample records tens of thousands of clones, roughly 86% being singletons. The sequenced material came from peripheral blood. The receptors come from a woman between 50 and 59 years old with acute or convalescent COVID-19.

The genes are TRBV3-1 (or the pseudogene TRBV3-2) and TRBJ1-2, with TRBD1 matching 8 bases. CDR1 and CDR2 (germline): LGHDT, YNNKEL (reference sequence). This CDR3 contains 14 residues. V dropped 4 bases and J dropped 4; count of bases not matched to a gene: 5. CDR3 sequence reads: CASSPQQGGYGYTF. In DNA, the CDR3 is TGTGCCAGCAGCCCCCAACAGGGGGGCTATGGCTACACCTTC.

The chain couples TRBV6-5 to TRBJ1-2, with 10 bases fitting TRBD1. CDR3 length: 15 residues. The V and J ends lost 5 bases and 0 bases, in that order; junction bases with no gene match: 3. CDR1 and CDR2 (germline): MNHEY, SVGAGI. The CDR3 protein is CASSPGQGANYGYTF. The CDR3, as DNA: TGTGCCAGCAGTCCCGGACAGGGGGCTAACTATGGCTACACCTTC.

This clone was picked up one time. This sequence joins TRBV9 and TRBJ2-1, with TRBD1 matching over 9 bases. Germline V lookup: CDR1 SGDLS, CDR2 YYNGEE. V dropped 0 bases and J dropped 4; count of bases not matched to a gene: 2. The CDR3 is 15 residues long. The CDR3 sequence: CASSVAGTGYNEQFF. The CDR3 nucleotides are TGTGCCAGCAGCGTAGCAGGGACAGGGTACAATGAGCAGTTCTTC. The full variable domain, its missing parts supplied by reference TRBV9 and TRBJ2-1, is DSGVTQTPKHLITATGQRVTLRCSPRSGDLSVYWYQQSLDQGLQFLIQYYNGEERAKGNILERFSAQQFPDLHSELNLSSLELGDSALYFCASSVAGTGYNEQFFGPGTRLTVL.

The rearrangement uses TRBV27 and TRBJ2-6; TRBD2 might be the D (7 bases). CDR1 and CDR2 from the germline V gene are MNHEY and SMNVEV (reference sequence). The CDR3 is 17 residues long. Trimming pared 1 base from V and 0 bases from J, leaving 10 bases between. As DNA, the CDR3 is TGTGCCAGCAGTTTATTGGGAGGGGGCTCTGGGGCCAACGTCCTGACTTTC. Translation gives CASSLLGGGSGANVLTF.

This rearrangement joins TRBV28 to TRBJ2-1, with 7 bases matching TRBD1. V was pared by 6 bases and J by 3 bases, with 8 bases of the junction left unmatched. CDR1 is MDHEN and CDR2 is SYDVKM in the germline V gene. CDR3 size: 15 residues. The chain's CDR3 is CASSPPGQNYNEQFF. The CDR3 nucleotides are TGTGCCAGCAGCCCACCGGGACAGAACTACAATGAGCAGTTCTTC. The complete variable domain, with remaining parts taken from reference TRBV28 and TRBJ2-1, reads DVKVTQSSRYLVKRTGEKVFLECVQDMDHENMFWYRQDPGLGLRLIYFSYDVKMKEKGDIPEGYSVSREKKERFSLILESASTNQTSMYLCASSPPGQNYNEQFFGPGTRLTVL.

In its sample, this clone was seen a few times. The rearrangement joins TRBV3-1 (or the pseudogene TRBV3-2) to TRBJ1-2, with D possibly being TRBD1 (5 bases). Germline assignment: CDR1 LGHDT and CDR2 YNNKEL (reference sequence). Trimming took off 2 bases at V and 6 bases at J, with 22 bases between the two ends. The CDR3 covers 17 residues. The CDR3 DNA is TGTGCCAGCAGCCAAATGGCGGCAGGGTCTGGCGCGAATGGCTACACCTTC. It codes for CASSQMAAGSGANGYTF.

The genes are TRBV10-2 and TRBJ1-5, with D hard to call. The V and J ends lost 5 bases and 2 bases respectively, with 13 bases between them. The germline V gene encodes CDR1 WSHSY and CDR2 SAAADI. The CDR3 consists of 15 residues. The CDR3 DNA is TGCGCCAGCAGTCCCACATGGGGAGGCAATCAGCCCCAGCATTTT. Residues: CASSPTWGGNQPQHF.

CDR3 DNA: TGTGCCAGAAGCCCGGGACATCCCTTGTATTCTGGCTATGGCTACACCTTC. Protein sequence: CARSPGHPLYSGYGYTF. The chain links TRBV5-3 to TRBJ1-2; D might be TRBD1 (6 bases). TRBV5-3 is annotated as an ORF whose role is uncertain. The V and J ends lost 4 bases and 4 bases respectively, with 23 bases between them. The CDR3 spans 17 residues.

J is TRBJ1-6 and V is TRBV19, with D possibly being TRBD1 (5 bases). Trimming took off 7 bases at V and 5 bases at J, with 18 bases between the two ends. Germline CDR1 is LNHDA and CDR2 is SQIVND (reference sequence). The length of the CDR3 is 16 residues. The DNA of the CDR3 is TGTGCCAGTAAGCCGATTGACAGAACCGATAATTCACCCCTCCACTTT. Translated: CASKPIDRTDNSPLHF.

This chain joins TRBV4-3 and TRBJ2-7; the D is unclear. The V end lost 1 base, the J end lost 3 bases, and 4 bases lay between the germline ends. Per the germline V gene, CDR1 is LGHNA and CDR2 is YSLEER. The CDR3 consists of 12 residues. DNA for the CDR3: TGCGCCAGCAGCCAAGGGAGCTACGAGCAGTACTTC. Its protein product is CASSQGSYEQYF.

The chain recombines TRBV2 with TRBJ2-7; 8 bases are shared with TRBD2. Germline CDR1 and CDR2: SNHLY and FYNNEI. The CDR3 loop spans 11 amino acids. After removal of 7 bases from V and 6 bases from J, the junction contained 2 bases not matched to a gene. The CDR3 sequence: CASTRGGEQYF. The CDR3 coding sequence is TGTGCCAGCACCCGGGGGGGCGAGCAGTACTTC.

This chain links TRBV18 with TRBJ1-5, with 7 bases identical to TRBD1. The junction had 2 bases not matched to a gene; V was cut back by 5 bases and J by 4 bases. This CDR3 is 13 amino acids long. Germline V gene sequence: CDR1 KGHSH, CDR2 LQKENI. As DNA, the CDR3 is TGTGCCAGCTCATCCAGGGGGAATCAGCCCCAGCATTTT. Translated: CASSSRGNQPQHF.

The V gene is TRBV2, the J gene TRBJ1-4; D perhaps matches TRBD1 (5 bases). The CDR3 is 15 residues long. Trimming removed 2 bases from V and 5 bases from J, with 12 bases in between. Germline V gives CDR1 SNHLY, CDR2 FYNNEI. DNA for the CDR3: TGTGCCAGCAGTGAAAATAGGGGTCGGAATGAAAAACTGTTTTTT. Its protein is CASSENRGRNEKLFF.

The chain carries TRBV6-5 and TRBJ2-1; TRBD2 matches 9 bases. CDR3 length: 16 amino acids. Germline V gene data show CDR1 as MNHEY and CDR2 as SVGAGI. Trimming took 4 bases from V and 4 from J; bases not matched to a gene: 8. The CDR3 coding sequence is TGTGCCAGCAGTTCCCGGACTAGCGCCATATACAATGAGCAGTTCTTC. This translates into CASSSRTSAIYNEQFF.

The rearrangement uses TRBV28 and TRBJ1-2; 9 bases are a match to TRBD1. CDR1 is MDHEN and CDR2 is SYDVKM in the germline V gene. The length of the CDR3 is 14 residues. V gave up 7 bases and J gave up 9 bases; unmatched junction bases: 12. The CDR3, as DNA: TGTGCCAGCATTCATTCGACAGGGGGTAGTAGCTACACCTTC. As protein: CASIHSTGGSSYTF.

This clone was found a few times. The chain couples TRBV27 to TRBJ1-2, with D unresolved. The CDR3 has 14 residues. V was cut by 3 bases and J by 3 bases, with 11 bases left in between. The germline V gene encodes CDR1 MNHEY and CDR2 SMNVEV (reference sequence). The CDR3 here is CASSFSSGDYGYTF. The DNA of the CDR3 is TGTGCCAGCAGTTTTAGTTCAGGCGACTATGGCTACACCTTC.

This chain links TRBV7-3 with TRBJ2-3, with 15 bases lining up with TRBD2. Germline V gene lookup returns CDR1 SGHTA and CDR2 FQGTGA. The CDR3 totals 16 residues. Unmatched junction bases numbered 5, after V lost 5 bases and J lost 5 bases. The DNA of the CDR3 is TGTGCCAGCAGCCTCGGACTAGCGGGAGGGTTAGATACGCAGTATTTT. Amino acids: CASSLGLAGGLDTQYF.

V gene TRBV6-5 combines with J gene TRBJ2-2; unclear D gene. Germline V gene sequence: CDR1 MNHEY, CDR2 SVGAGI. The CDR3 is 15 residues long. The V end lost 8 bases, the J end lost 0 bases, and 13 bases lay between the germline ends. The CDR3 loop reads CASRPELPNTGELFF. The CDR3 bases are TGTGCCAGCCGCCCGGAGCTACCGAACACCGGGGAGCTGTTTTTT.

The rearrangement joins TRBV5-6 to TRBJ2-1; 12 bases are shared with TRBD2. The V segment lost 4 bases and the J segment 6 bases; nucleotides outside the gene matches: 8. The CDR3 is 16 residues long. Germline CDR1 and CDR2: SGHDT and YYEEEE. The CDR3 protein is CASSSMTSGRLNEQFF. CDR3 sequence (DNA): TGTGCCAGCAGCAGCATGACTAGCGGGAGACTCAATGAGCAGTTCTTC.

V usage is TRBV6-6 and J usage is TRBJ1-2; TRBD1 is a possible D gene (6 bases). Trimming left V 6 bases short and J 4 bases short, with 18 bases between. Germline CDR1 MNHNY, CDR2 SVGAGI (reference sequence). This CDR3 contains 15 residues. The CDR3 is CASSGGAQLAYGYTF. CDR3 sequence (DNA): TGTGCCAGCAGCGGGGGGGCGCAGTTGGCCTATGGCTACACCTTC.